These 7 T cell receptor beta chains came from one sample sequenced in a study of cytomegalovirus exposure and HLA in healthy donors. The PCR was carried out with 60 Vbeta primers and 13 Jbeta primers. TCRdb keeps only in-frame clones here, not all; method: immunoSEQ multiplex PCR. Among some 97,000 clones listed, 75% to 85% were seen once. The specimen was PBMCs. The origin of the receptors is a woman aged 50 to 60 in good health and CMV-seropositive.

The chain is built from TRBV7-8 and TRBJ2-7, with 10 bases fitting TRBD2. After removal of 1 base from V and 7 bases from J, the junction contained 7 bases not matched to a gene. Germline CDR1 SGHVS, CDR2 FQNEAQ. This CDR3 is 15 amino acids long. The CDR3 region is CASSLVASGGGEQYF. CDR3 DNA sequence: TGTGCCAGCAGCTTAGTTGCTAGCGGGGGAGGGGAGCAGTACTTC.

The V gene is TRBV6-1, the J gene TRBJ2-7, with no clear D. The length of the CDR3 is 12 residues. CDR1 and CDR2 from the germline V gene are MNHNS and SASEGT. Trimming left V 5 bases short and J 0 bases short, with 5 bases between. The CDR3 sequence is CASSTNSYEQYF. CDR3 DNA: TGTGCCAGCAGTACTAACTCCTACGAGCAGTACTTC.

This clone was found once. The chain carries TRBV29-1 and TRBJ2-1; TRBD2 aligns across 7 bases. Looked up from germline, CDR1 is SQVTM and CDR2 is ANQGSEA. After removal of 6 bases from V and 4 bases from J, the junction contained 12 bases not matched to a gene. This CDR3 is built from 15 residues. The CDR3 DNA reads TGCAGCGTCCCCTTTACGGCGGGAGCATACAATGAGCAGTTCTTC. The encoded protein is CSVPFTAGAYNEQFF.

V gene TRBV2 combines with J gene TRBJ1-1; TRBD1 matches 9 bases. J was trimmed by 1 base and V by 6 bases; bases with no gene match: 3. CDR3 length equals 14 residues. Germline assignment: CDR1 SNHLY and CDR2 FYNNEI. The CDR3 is CASSTDRGNTEAFF. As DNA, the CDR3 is TGTGCCAGCAGCACGGACAGGGGGAACACTGAAGCTTTCTTT.

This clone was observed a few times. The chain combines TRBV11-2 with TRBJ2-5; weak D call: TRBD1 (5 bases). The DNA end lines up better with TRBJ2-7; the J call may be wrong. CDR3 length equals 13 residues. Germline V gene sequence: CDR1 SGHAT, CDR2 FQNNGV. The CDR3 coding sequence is TGTGCCAGCAGCTTAGCACAGGCCTACGAGCAGTACTTC. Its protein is CASSLAQAYEQYF.

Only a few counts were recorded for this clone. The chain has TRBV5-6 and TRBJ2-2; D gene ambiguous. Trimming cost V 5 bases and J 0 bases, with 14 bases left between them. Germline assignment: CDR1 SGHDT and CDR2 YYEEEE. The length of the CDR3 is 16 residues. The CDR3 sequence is CASRRAGVANTGELFF. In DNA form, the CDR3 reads TGTGCCAGCAGGCGCGCAGGCGTAGCGAACACCGGGGAGCTGTTTTTT.

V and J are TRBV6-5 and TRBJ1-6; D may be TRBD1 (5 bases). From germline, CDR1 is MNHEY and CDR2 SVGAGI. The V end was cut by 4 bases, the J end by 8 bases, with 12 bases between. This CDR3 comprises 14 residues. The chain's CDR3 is CASSSPGVDSPLHF. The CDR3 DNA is TGTGCCAGCAGTTCCCCGGGGGTAGATTCACCCCTCCACTTT.